The 14 T cell receptor beta chains presented below share a single source sample, sequenced in a study of STAT3 mutations in large granular lymphocyte leukemia. Their antigen targets remain unknown. Study-level points and caveats: In T-cell large granular lymphocyte leukemia, about half of patients showed multiple immunodominant subclonotypes.

Data came from immunoSEQ multiplex PCR; TCRdb stores just in-frame clones and leaves some out. This sample has around 30,000 clones, with approximately 86% found just once. What was sequenced was peripheral blood mononuclear cells. The origin of the receptors is a man aged 60-69 years with T-cell large granular lymphocyte leukemia. Some clones in this sample may be carry-over from other donors' samples.

The chain recombines TRBV4-2 with TRBJ2-1; 14 bases fit TRBD2. This CDR3 comprises 16 residues. The ends lost 3 bases at V and 8 bases at J; junction bases unmatched: 6. Germline assignment: CDR1 LGHNA and CDR2 YNFKEQ. In DNA form, the CDR3 reads TGTGCCAGCAGCCATGGGACTAGCGGGAGTGACGATGAGCAGTTCTTC. Its translation is CASSHGTSGSDDEQFF.

V gene TRBV5-1 combines with J gene TRBJ2-7, with D possibly TRBD2 on 5 matching bases. CDR3 length equals 13 residues. Germline CDR1 reads SGHRS; CDR2 reads YFSETQ. The V end lost 0 bases, the J end lost 7 bases, and 11 bases lay between the germline ends. The DNA for the CDR3 is TGCGCCAGCAGCTTGGCCCCCTCGGGGGAGCAGTACTTC. It codes for CASSLAPSGEQYF.

This clone was counted only a few times. The chain uses TRBV5-4 and TRBJ2-7; TRBD1 agrees at 7 bases. In germline, CDR1 is SGHNT, CDR2 YYREEE (reference sequence). This CDR3 is built from 13 residues. Trimming cost V 3 bases and J 3 bases; bases outside gene matches: 3. The CDR3 coding sequence is TGTGCCAGCAGCTGGGCAGGGGGCTACGAGCAGTACTTC. Translation gives CASSWAGGYEQYF.

The chain has TRBV2 and TRBJ2-7; 12 nucleotides match TRBD2. The CDR3 is 14 residues long. V lost 5 bases, J lost 6 bases, and 5 bases stayed unmatched. Per the germline V gene, CDR1 is SNHLY and CDR2 is FYNNEI. This CDR3 is CASSRLAGEGEQYF. Here the CDR3 DNA reads TGTGCCAGCAGTCGACTAGCGGGAGAGGGCGAGCAGTACTTC.

This chain links TRBV9 with TRBJ2-7, with TRBD2 matching over 9 bases. V shed 3 bases and J 7 bases; nucleotides not matched to a gene: 11. Germline CDR1 reads SGDLS; CDR2 reads YYNGEE. This CDR3 comprises 15 residues. This chain's CDR3 is CASSGPLAGVHEQYF. The CDR3 nucleotides read TGTGCCAGCAGCGGACCCTTAGCGGGAGTTCATGAGCAGTACTTC.

The V call is TRBV5-1, the J call TRBJ1-4; D is perhaps TRBD1 (5 bases). The germline CDR1 and CDR2 sequences are SGHRS and YFSETQ. The CDR3 runs to 14 residues. V was cut by 1 base and J by 8 bases, with 12 bases left in between. The CDR3 DNA reads TGCGCCAGCAGCTTGCGAGGGGAGGAAGAAAAACTGTTTTTT. Its translation is CASSLRGEEEKLFF.

This sequence joins TRBV30 and TRBJ1-1; no clear D gene. Germline-derived CDR1 and CDR2 are GTSNPN and SVGIG (reference sequence). Trimming left V 5 bases short and J 1 base short, with 8 bases between. The length of the CDR3 is 12 residues. The DNA of the CDR3 is TGTGCCTGGCAAAGAGAGAACACTGAAGCTTTCTTT. Protein product: CAWQRENTEAFF.

The chain employs TRBV7-2 and TRBJ2-7; TRBD1 or TRBD2 may be the D gene (5 bases each). Trimming shortened V by 5 bases and J by 1 base, and 15 bases separated the two germline ends. Germline V CDR1 and CDR2: SGHTA, FQGNSA. The CDR3 length is 15 residues. This CDR3 is CASSRRGAESYEQYF. For the CDR3, the DNA is TGTGCCAGCAGCAGAAGGGGAGCGGAGTCCTACGAGCAGTACTTC. The whole variable domain, remainder taken from reference TRBV7-2 and TRBJ2-7, is GAGVSQSPSNKVTEKGKDVELRCDPISGHTALYWYRQSLGQGLEFLIYFQGNSAPDKSGLPSDRFSAERTGGSVSTLTIQRTQQEDSAVYLCASSRRGAESYEQYFGPGTRLTVT.

V is TRBV6-5 and J is TRBJ1-1, with a weak D call TRBD1 (5 bases). Trimming cost V 6 bases and J 6 bases, with 17 bases left between them. There are 14 residues in the CDR3. Germline loops: CDR1 MNHEY, CDR2 SVGAGI. The CDR3 region is CASSLYWGTAEAFF. The CDR3 region has the DNA TGTGCCAGCAGCCTTTATTGGGGGACCGCTGAAGCTTTCTTT.

The sample holds a few counts of this clone. The V and J genes are TRBV5-6 and TRBJ1-1; D is unclear. Per germline, CDR1 SGHDT and CDR2 YYEEEE. V was shortened by 0 bases and J by 3 bases, with 6 bases between the two germline ends. The length of the CDR3 is 13 residues. The DNA of the CDR3 is TGTGCCAGCAGCTTGGCCGGGGACACTGAAGCTTTCTTT. Protein product: CASSLAGDTEAFF.

The chain recombines TRBV19 with TRBJ2-7, with TRBD1 matching 7 bases. CDR3 size: 16 residues. From germline, CDR1 is LNHDA and CDR2 SQIVND (reference sequence). With 7 bases clipped from V and 3 bases from J, the junction kept 15 bases outside the gene matches. The DNA for the CDR3 is TGTGCCAGTACTCCGGGCCCGGGACAGCTTAACTACGAGCAGTACTTC. It translates to CASTPGPGQLNYEQYF.

This chain connects TRBV9 to TRBJ1-5; no firm D call. The V and J ends lost 5 bases and 0 bases respectively, with 9 bases between them. Germline values: CDR1 SGDLS, CDR2 YYNGEE. The CDR3 loop spans 14 amino acids. As DNA, the CDR3 is TGTGCCAGCAGTGAAGACGGTAGCAATCAGCCCCAGCATTTT. This translates into CASSEDGSNQPQHF.

The V call is TRBV18, the J call TRBJ2-1; 7 bases line up with TRBD2. V shed 6 bases, J shed 5 bases, and the junction held 7 bases outside the gene matches. Germline CDR1 KGHSH, CDR2 LQKENI. There are 14 residues in the CDR3. CDR3 region: CASSLTSLNNEQFF. CDR3 sequence (DNA): TGTGCCAGCTCCCTGACTAGCCTTAACAATGAGCAGTTCTTC.

V and J are TRBV29-1 and TRBJ1-1; D unresolved. CDR3 length: 12 amino acids. Between the trimmed V and J ends, which lost 3 bases and 1 base, there was a span of 6 bases. CDR1 is SQVTM and CDR2 is ANQGSEA in the germline V gene. CDR3 amino acids: CSVDRGNTEAFF. In nucleotides, the CDR3 is TGCAGCGTTGATCGGGGGAACACTGAAGCTTTCTTT. Full variable domain (missing parts from reference TRBV29-1 and TRBJ1-1): SAVISQKPSRDICQRGTSLTIQCQVDSQVTMMFWYRQQPGQSLTLIATANQGSEATYESGFVIDKFPISRPNLTFSTLTVSNMSPEDSSIYLCSVDRGNTEAFFGQGTRLTVV.